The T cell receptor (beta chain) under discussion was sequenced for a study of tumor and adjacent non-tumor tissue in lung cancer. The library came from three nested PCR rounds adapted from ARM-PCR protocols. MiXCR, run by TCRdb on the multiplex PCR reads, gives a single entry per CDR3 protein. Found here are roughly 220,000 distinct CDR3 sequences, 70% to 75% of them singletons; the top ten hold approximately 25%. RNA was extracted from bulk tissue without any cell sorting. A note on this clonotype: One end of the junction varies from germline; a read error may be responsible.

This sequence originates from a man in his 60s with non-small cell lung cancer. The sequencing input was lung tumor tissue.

The CDR3 DNA reads TGCGGTGCTAGCGGGCTAGAGGGGGGCAATGAGCAGTTCTTC. It translates to CGASGLEGGNEQFF. The chain uses TRBV20-1 and TRBJ2-1, with TRBD2 identical over 8 bases. From germline, CDR1 is DFQATT and CDR2 SNEGSKA (reference sequence). The CDR3 has 14 residues.